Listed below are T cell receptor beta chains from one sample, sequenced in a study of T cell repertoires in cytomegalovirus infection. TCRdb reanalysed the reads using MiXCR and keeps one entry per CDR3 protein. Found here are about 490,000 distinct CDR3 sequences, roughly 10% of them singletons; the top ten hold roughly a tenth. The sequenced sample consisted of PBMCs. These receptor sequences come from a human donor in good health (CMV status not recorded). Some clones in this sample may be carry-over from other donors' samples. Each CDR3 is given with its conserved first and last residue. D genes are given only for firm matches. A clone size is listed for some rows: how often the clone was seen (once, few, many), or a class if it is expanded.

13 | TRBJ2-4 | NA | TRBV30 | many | TGTGCCTGGAGGGAGGGGGCCAAAAACATTCAGTACTTC | CAWREGAKNIQYF
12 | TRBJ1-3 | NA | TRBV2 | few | TGTGCCAGCACCGGGAAACGAAACACCATATATTTT | CASTGKRNTIYF
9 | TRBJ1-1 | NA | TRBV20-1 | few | TGCAGTGCAGACAGGGAAGCTTTCTTT | CSADREAFF
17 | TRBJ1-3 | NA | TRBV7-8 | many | TGTGCCAGCAGCTTAGACCAGATGAGGATCGCTGGAAACACCATATATTTT | CASSLDQMRIAGNTIYF
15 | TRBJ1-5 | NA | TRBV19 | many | TGTGCCAGTAACATAAACAGGGCTAGCAATCAGCCCCAGCATTTT | CASNINRASNQPQHF
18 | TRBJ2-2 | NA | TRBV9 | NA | TGTGCCAGCAGCGTAGAGGGAACCGGGGGCGCGGACACCGGGGAGCTGTTTTTT | CASSVEGTGGADTGELFF
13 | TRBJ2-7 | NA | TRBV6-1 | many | TGTGCCAGCAGTGCACGGGCCGCCTACGAGCAGTACTTC | CASSARAAYEQYF
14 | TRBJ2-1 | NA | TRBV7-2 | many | TGTGCCAGCAGCTTAATGGGCGGGACCAATGAGCAGTTCTTC | CASSLMGGTNEQFF
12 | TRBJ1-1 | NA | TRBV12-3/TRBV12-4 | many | TGTGCCAGCAGCTTTCCGGGGGCTGGAGCTTTCTTT | CASSFPGAGAFF
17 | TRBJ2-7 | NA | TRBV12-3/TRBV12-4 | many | TGTGCCAGCAGTTTACTCGCGTTCTCGGGCCCCTCCTACGAGCAGTACTTC | CASSLLAFSGPSYEQYF
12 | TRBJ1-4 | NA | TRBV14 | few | TGTGCCAGCAGCCAACGACACCCAAGACTGTTTTTT | CASSQRHPRLFF
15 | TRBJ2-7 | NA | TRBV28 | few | TGTGCCAGCAGTTTATCGGGCCTCCGAAAGGGCGAGCAGTACTTC | CASSLSGLRKGEQYF
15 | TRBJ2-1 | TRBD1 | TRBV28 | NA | TGTGCCAGCAGCCCAGCTCTGGGACAGTACAATGAGCAGTTCTTC | CASSPALGQYNEQFF